Below are 28 T cell receptor beta chains sequenced from a single sample in a study of early T cells in non-severe SARS-CoV-2 infection. MiXCR, run by TCRdb on the 5' RACE reads, gives a single entry per CDR3 protein. The sample holds some 32,000 distinct CDR3 sequences, roughly 6.6% seen once. The sequenced sample was whole blood. The receptor set was obtained from an adult who was a healthcare worker with PCR-confirmed SARS-CoV-2 infection or an uninfected control (not recorded which).

This clonotype showed up just a few times. The V and J genes are TRBV4-2 and TRBJ2-5; 8 nucleotides line up with TRBD1. The CDR3 loop spans 15 amino acids. The V segment lost 1 base and the J segment 2 bases; nucleotides outside the gene matches: 3. In germline, CDR1 is LGHNA, CDR2 YNFKEQ. DNA for the CDR3: TGTGCCAGCAGCCAAGGGACAGGGACTCAAGAGACCCAGTACTTC. Its translation is CASSQGTGTQETQYF.

A few counts support this clonotype. The V call is TRBV6-1, the J call TRBJ1-2; TRBD1 might be the D (6 bases). Germline CDR1 is MNHNS and CDR2 is SASEGT. There are 12 residues in the CDR3. Trimming removed 7 bases at V and 2 bases at J, with 8 bases between. The DNA of the CDR3 is TGTGCCAGCACCGACAGGAACTATGGCTACACCTTC. It yields the protein CASTDRNYGYTF.

This clonotype showed up many times. V and J are TRBV30 and TRBJ2-3; D is possibly TRBD1 (6 bases). V shed 1 base and J shed 1 base, with 12 bases lying between them. CDR1 and CDR2 (germline): GTSNPN, SVGIG (reference sequence). The CDR3 loop spans 15 amino acids. The CDR3 sequence: CAWSDRDLRTDTQYF. The CDR3 DNA reads TGTGCCTGGAGTGACAGGGACCTTCGCACAGATACGCAGTATTTT.

This clonotype was counted many times. The chain joins TRBV18 to TRBJ2-7; possible D gene TRBD2, 5 bases. Germline CDR1 KGHSH, CDR2 LQKENI. V gave up 8 bases and J gave up 2 bases, with 16 bases separating them. This CDR3 has 14 amino acids. CDR3 amino acids: CASAPGVPAYEQYF. The CDR3 bases are TGTGCCAGCGCGCCCGGGGTACCGGCCTACGAGCAGTACTTC.

This clonotype appeared many times. V gene TRBV9 combines with J gene TRBJ2-5, with TRBD2 identical over 7 bases. Trimming cost V 7 bases and J 2 bases; bases outside gene matches: 14. Germline CDR1 SGDLS, CDR2 YYNGEE. The CDR3 length is 16 residues. The CDR3: CASPSPHSGGQETQYF. DNA for the CDR3: TGTGCCAGCCCCTCCCCCCACTCGGGAGGACAAGAGACCCAGTACTTC.

This clonotype was seen many times. The V call is TRBV7-9, the J call TRBJ1-1, with TRBD1 as a possible D gene (5 bases). The CDR3 is made up of 14 amino acids. V was trimmed by 5 bases and J by 4 bases, leaving 14 bases between them. Per germline, CDR1 SEHNR and CDR2 FQNEAQ (reference sequence). The CDR3 DNA is TGTGCCAGCAGCCTATCAGGGATGGGCACTGAAGCTTTCTTT. Its protein product is CASSLSGMGTEAFF.

This clonotype was observed a handful of times. CDR3 protein: CASSLTRQGETQYF. CDR3 nucleotides: TGTGCCAGCAGCCTGACCCGACAGGGGGAGACCCAGTACTTC. V and J are TRBV7-2 and TRBJ2-5; 8 nucleotides match TRBD1. V lost 5 bases, J lost 5 bases, and 7 bases stayed unmatched. Per germline, CDR1 SGHTA and CDR2 FQGNSA. This CDR3 comprises 14 residues.

This clonotype was detected once. V usage is TRBV7-9 and J usage is TRBJ1-4; 10 nucleotides line up with TRBD1. In germline, CDR1 is SEHNR, CDR2 FQNEAQ (reference sequence). V trimming: 3 bases; J trimming: 8 bases; junction bases outside the gene matches: 6. The CDR3 length is 15 residues. The CDR3 sequence: CASSLPGQGTEKLFF. In nucleotides, the CDR3 is TGTGCCAGCAGCTTGCCGGGACAGGGGACGGAAAAACTGTTTTTT.

This clonotype was picked up many times. The chain couples TRBV6-6 to TRBJ2-7; 9 positions agree with TRBD2. V lost 2 bases, J lost 4 bases, and 6 bases stayed unmatched. The CDR3 runs to 15 residues. The germline V gene encodes CDR1 MNHNY and CDR2 SVGAGI (reference sequence). Here the CDR3 reads CASSYRLAGRYEQYF. The CDR3 nucleotides are TGTGCCAGCAGTTACCGGCTAGCGGGAAGGTACGAGCAGTACTTC.

This clonotype was recorded at least ten times. This sequence joins TRBV7-2 and TRBJ2-3, with 7 bases that match TRBD1. V dropped 4 bases and J dropped 5; count of bases not matched to a gene: 18. The germline V gene has CDR1 SGHTA and CDR2 FQGNSA. CDR3 length: 18 residues. CDR3 DNA: TGTGCCAGCAGCTCCAGGGGGATTCGAGGGGGTGTGAGAGATACGCAGTATTTT. Translating gives CASSSRGIRGGVRDTQYF.

At least ten counts were recorded for this clonotype. This rearrangement joins TRBV18 to TRBJ1-4, with D tentatively TRBD1 (5 bases). Germline V CDR1 and CDR2: KGHSH, LQKENI. V was cut by 3 bases and J by 0 bases, with 14 bases left in between. This CDR3 is built from 17 residues. CDR3 bases: TGTGCCAGCTCACCGTTCCAGGGTTCCGCAACTAATGAAAAACTGTTTTTT. The encoded protein is CASSPFQGSATNEKLFF. Using reference TRBV18 and TRBJ1-4 for the parts outside the CDR3, the full variable domain is NAGVMQNPRHLVRRRGQEARLRCSPMKGHSHVYWYRQLPEEGLKFMVYLQKENIIDESGMPKERFSAEFPKEGPSILRIQQVVRGDSAAYFCASSPFQGSATNEKLFFGSGTQLSVL.

This chain connects TRBV5-6 to TRBJ1-1, with 11 bases fitting TRBD1. Germline V gene lookup returns CDR1 SGHDT and CDR2 YYEEEE. The V gene end was trimmed by 2 bases and the J gene end by 4 bases; junction bases not matched to a gene: 4. CDR3 length: 15 residues. The CDR3 DNA reads TGTGCCAGCAGCTTACCCGGGACAGGGGGCACTGAAGCTTTCTTT. Its translation is CASSLPGTGGTEAFF.

This clonotype was observed a few times. The V and J genes are TRBV6-5 and TRBJ1-1; D possibly corresponds to TRBD1 (6 bases). V lost 4 bases and J 0 bases, leaving 9 bases between the germline ends. The CDR3 length is 14 residues. From germline, CDR1 is MNHEY and CDR2 SVGAGI. The CDR3 reads CASSSGQLNTEAFF. DNA for the CDR3: TGTGCCAGCAGTTCCGGACAGCTGAACACTGAAGCTTTCTTT.

This clonotype was recorded at least ten times. V and J are TRBV5-6 and TRBJ1-3; no firm D call. Trimming removed 2 bases at V and 4 bases at J, with 7 bases between. This CDR3 spans 13 amino acids. Per germline, CDR1 SGHDT and CDR2 YYEEEE. CDR3 amino acids: CASSFGSGNTIYF. The CDR3 bases are TGTGCCAGCAGCTTCGGGTCCGGAAACACCATATATTTT.

This clonotype was found many times. The chain carries TRBV20-1 and TRBJ1-6; D uncertain. V lost 0 bases and J lost 7, with 7 bases in between. Germline CDR1 DFQATT, CDR2 SNEGSKA (reference sequence). This CDR3 contains 13 residues. The CDR3 is CSARETRNSPLHF. CDR3 coding DNA: TGCAGTGCTAGAGAGACCCGGAATTCACCCCTCCACTTT.

This clonotype was recorded many times. The chain employs TRBV3-1 and TRBJ2-1; 12 nucleotides line up with TRBD2. CDR3 size: 19 residues. In germline, CDR1 is LGHDT, CDR2 YNNKEL (reference sequence). V shed 1 base, J shed 1 base, and the junction held 8 bases outside the gene matches. The chain's CDR3 is CASSQGTSGMTWSYNEQFF. CDR3 bases: TGTGCCAGCAGCCAAGGGACTAGCGGGATGACATGGTCCTACAATGAGCAGTTCTTC.

At least ten counts were recorded for this clonotype. The chain carries TRBV19 and TRBJ2-7, with 9 nucleotides matching TRBD1. Unmatched junction bases numbered 10, after V lost 4 bases and J lost 3 bases. The CDR3 covers 16 residues. Per the germline V gene, CDR1 is LNHDA and CDR2 is SQIVND (reference sequence). Here the CDR3 DNA reads TGTGCCAGTAGTAGACAAGCACAGGGGGCGGGCTACGAGCAGTACTTC. Translated, it gives CASSRQAQGAGYEQYF.

The rearrangement links TRBV7-3 to TRBJ2-3; no firm D call. V lost 5 bases, J lost 2 bases, and 8 bases lay in between. This CDR3 has 13 residues. CDR1 and CDR2 (germline): SGHTA, FQGTGA. This CDR3 is CASSPRPTDTQYF. For the CDR3, the DNA is TGTGCCAGCAGCCCCCGCCCCACAGATACGCAGTATTTT.

This clonotype was counted a few times. The chain recombines TRBV6-2 or TRBV6-3 with TRBJ2-3, with D unresolved. CDR1 is MNHEY, CDR2 SVGEGT, per germline. The length of the CDR3 is 12 residues. V lost 2 bases and J lost 2, with 2 bases in between. The CDR3 nucleotides are TGTGCCAGCAGTTACGACACAGATACGCAGTATTTT. Protein sequence: CASSYDTDTQYF.

Ten or more counts support this clonotype. This rearrangement joins TRBV13 to TRBJ2-3, with 12 bases that match TRBD2. Germline V lookup: CDR1 PRHDT, CDR2 FYEKMQ (reference sequence). The CDR3 is 19 residues long. Trimming cost V 1 base and J 1 base; bases outside gene matches: 9. The CDR3 protein is CASSLAASGREWGTDTQYF. As DNA, the CDR3 is TGTGCCAGCAGCTTAGCGGCTAGCGGGAGGGAGTGGGGCACAGATACGCAGTATTTT.

This clonotype occurred a few times. At one boundary the junction diverges from the germline segment, which might be a read error. The V gene is TRBV7-9, the J gene TRBJ2-2; 7 nucleotides line up with TRBD1. CDR3 length equals 17 residues. Per the germline V gene, CDR1 is SEHNR and CDR2 is FQNEAQ (reference sequence). Here the CDR3 DNA reads TGCGCCAGCAGCTTCTCCACGACAGGGAGGAACACCGGGGAGCTGTTTTTT. This codes for CASSFSTTGRNTGELFF. The entire variable domain, with the rest obtained from reference TRBV7-9 and TRBJ2-2, is as follows: DTGVSQNPRHKITKRGQNVTFRCDPISEHNRLYWYRQTLGQGPEFLTYFQNEAQLEKSRLLSDRFSAERPKGSFSTLEIQRTEQGDSAMYLCASSFSTTGRNTGELFFGEGSRLTVL.

At least ten counts were recorded for this clonotype. CDR3 nucleotides: TGTGCCAGCTCACCACGAAGCGGGGTGGCTTTCTTT. Encoded protein: CASSPRSGVAFF. The rearrangement links TRBV18 to TRBJ1-1; D unresolved. The CDR3 loop spans 12 amino acids. Per germline, CDR1 KGHSH and CDR2 LQKENI. Trimming left V 1 base short and J 11 bases short, with 11 bases between.

This clonotype was counted at least ten times. The genes are TRBV20-1 and TRBJ2-7; tentative D call: TRBD1 (5 bases). This CDR3 is built from 11 residues. Per germline, CDR1 DFQATT and CDR2 SNEGSKA (reference sequence). With 3 bases removed from V and 5 bases from J, the gap between germline ends came to 8 bases. In DNA form, the CDR3 reads TGCAGTGCTAGTCGGACACACGAGCAGTACTTC. The encoded protein is CSASRTHEQYF.

The rearrangement joins TRBV27 to TRBJ2-7; perhaps D is TRBD1 or TRBD2 (5 bases each). Germline V gene lookup returns CDR1 MNHEY and CDR2 SMNVEV (reference sequence). V lost 8 bases to trimming and J lost 3 bases, with 17 bases between them. This CDR3 has 14 amino acids. CDR3: CASGTALTGYEQYF. CDR3 DNA sequence: TGTGCCAGCGGGACGGCCTTGACCGGCTACGAGCAGTACTTC.

In this sample, this clonotype turned up many times. The rearrangement links TRBV29-1 to TRBJ1-3, with 10 nucleotides matching TRBD1. Germline V gene data show CDR1 as SQVTM and CDR2 as ANQGSEA. The V segment lost 6 bases and the J segment 4 bases; nucleotides outside the gene matches: 3. CDR3 length: 13 residues. The CDR3, as DNA: TGCAGCGTCGGGACAGGGGTCGGAAACACCATATATTTT. This gives the protein CSVGTGVGNTIYF.

This clonotype appeared many times. CDR3 residues: CSAPGGGGSSSYEQYF. In DNA form, the CDR3 reads TGCAGTGCCCCAGGCGGCGGCGGCTCGAGCTCCTACGAGCAGTACTTC. The rearrangement uses TRBV20-1 and TRBJ2-7; D is unresolved. From germline, CDR1 is DFQATT and CDR2 SNEGSKA (reference sequence). Deletions cut 6 bases from V and 0 bases from J, with 21 bases between. The CDR3 loop spans 16 amino acids.

This clonotype was found a few times. V usage is TRBV7-9 and J usage is TRBJ2-1; D gene ambiguous. Per germline, CDR1 SEHNR and CDR2 FQNEAQ (reference sequence). The germline V and J ends were trimmed by 5 bases and 0 bases, with 11 bases remaining between them. This CDR3 is built from 15 residues. The CDR3, as DNA: TGTGCCAGCAGCCCCTCACAGAGCTCCTACAATGAGCAGTTCTTC. Encoded protein: CASSPSQSSYNEQFF.

This clonotype was seen at least ten times. The chain couples TRBV7-8 to TRBJ2-5; 14 positions match TRBD2. The CDR3 loop spans 16 amino acids. In germline, CDR1 is SGHVS, CDR2 FQNEAQ. J lost 5 bases, V lost 4 bases, and 6 bases had no gene match. The CDR3 DNA is TGTGCCAGCAGCTCGACTAGCGGGAGGGTCTGGGAGACCCAGTACTTC. Protein: CASSSTSGRVWETQYF.